Reported below is one T cell receptor (beta chain). Its antigen is unidentified. When replicate PCRs were run on sorted subsets, they used about 200 ng DNA, 28,000 or so T cell genomes. Source study methods: Filtering differed for immunoSEQ, which gave only junction sequences without quality scores. Profiled with immunoSEQ multiplex PCR; TCRdb holds only in-frame clones, not every one. The V and J calls and clone size come from that table; D and trimming were worked out from the DNA. The repertoire consists of about 600,000 clones, with 97% occurring once and the leading ten covering around 0.06%. Between the trimmed V and J ends, which lost 5 bases and 0 bases, there was a span of 16 bases. Germline CDR1 and CDR2: MNHEY and SMNVEV (reference sequence). The CDR3 runs to 17 residues. The data originate from a study of shared clonotypes between healthy human individuals. Findings of the study overall: Richness estimates generally favored naive over memory subsets.

The chain carries TRBV27 and TRBJ2-2; the D call may be TRBD1 or TRBD2 (5 bases each). Material: naive CD4+ T cells sorted from blood. Documented subset: CD45RA+ positively selected. This receptor was taken from a woman in her 30s in good health. The CDR3 here is CASSPPSWGSNTGELFF. The CDR3 DNA is TGTGCCAGCAGTCCACCTTCGTGGGGGTCGAACACCGGGGAGCTGTTTTTT.